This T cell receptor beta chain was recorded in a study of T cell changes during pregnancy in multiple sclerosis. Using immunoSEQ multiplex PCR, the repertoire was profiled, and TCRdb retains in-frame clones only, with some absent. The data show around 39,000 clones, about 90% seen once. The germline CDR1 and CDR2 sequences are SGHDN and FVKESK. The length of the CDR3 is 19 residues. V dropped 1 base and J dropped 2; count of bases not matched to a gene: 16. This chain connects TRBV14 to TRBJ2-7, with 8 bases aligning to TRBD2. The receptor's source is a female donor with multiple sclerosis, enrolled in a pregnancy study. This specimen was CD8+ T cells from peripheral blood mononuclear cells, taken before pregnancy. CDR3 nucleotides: TGTGCCAGCAGCCAAGGGTGGCACCGAGCGGGAGTGCCCCCCTACGAGCAGTACTTC. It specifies CASSQGWHRAGVPPYEQYF.